One sample yielded the 4 T cell receptor beta chains listed below, sequenced in a study of vaccination effects on CD4 cells after COVID-19. Their cognate antigens are unknown. Sequenced by immunoSEQ multiplex PCR; TCRdb stores in-frame clones only, minus some. The table lists 64,000 or so clones, roughly 78% of them singletons, with 2% in the top ten. Before sequencing took place, the ViraFEST assay used viral peptide pools to expand antigen-specific CD4+ T cells. The culture ran for around 10 days before CD4+ T cells were isolated. Two doses of either BNT162b2 or mRNA-1273 were given to each participant. Sample: CD4+ T cells from PBMCs cultured with HCoV-OC43 spike peptides, taken after COVID-19 vaccination. Subset reported: HCoV-OC43 spike overlapping peptide pool stimulation. Source of these receptors: a human donor who received a COVID-19 vaccine.

There are a few counts of this clone. The chain has TRBV5-5 and TRBJ1-2; D not certain. The CDR3 sequence is 13 residues long. V lost 3 bases to trimming and J lost 5 bases, with 11 bases between them. Looked up from germline, CDR1 is SGHKS and CDR2 is YYEKEE (reference sequence). The CDR3 DNA reads as TGTGCCAGCAGCTCCCAGGCGGAGTATGGCTACACCTTC. Protein product: CASSSQAEYGYTF.

The V gene is TRBV29-1, the J gene TRBJ1-1; D remains ambiguous. V was trimmed by 7 bases and J by 4 bases, leaving 16 bases between them. This CDR3 is 13 amino acids long. Germline values: CDR1 SQVTM, CDR2 ANQGSEA. CDR3 in DNA: TGCAGCGCCCAGTGGGCGGGCGCCACTGAAGCTTTCTTT. This translates into CSAQWAGATEAFF.

This chain joins TRBV7-2 and TRBJ2-1, with D possibly being TRBD1 (6 bases). CDR3 size: 14 residues. Germline assignment: CDR1 SGHTA and CDR2 FQGNSA. Trimming took off 5 bases at V and 6 bases at J, with 14 bases between the two ends. The CDR3 DNA sequence: TGTGCCAGCAGCGTCGGACAGAAGGGCAATGAGCAGTTCTTC. This gives the protein CASSVGQKGNEQFF.

The rearrangement links TRBV28 to TRBJ2-7, with 8 bases fitting TRBD1. J gave up 0 bases and V 1 base, and 11 bases lay outside the gene matches. CDR1 is MDHEN and CDR2 is SYDVKM in the germline V gene. CDR3 size: 18 residues. CDR3 sequence: CASSLSLRGLDRSYEQYV. CDR3 nucleotide sequence: TGTGCCAGCAGTTTATCACTCAGGGGGCTAGATCGCTCCTACGAGCAGTACGTC.